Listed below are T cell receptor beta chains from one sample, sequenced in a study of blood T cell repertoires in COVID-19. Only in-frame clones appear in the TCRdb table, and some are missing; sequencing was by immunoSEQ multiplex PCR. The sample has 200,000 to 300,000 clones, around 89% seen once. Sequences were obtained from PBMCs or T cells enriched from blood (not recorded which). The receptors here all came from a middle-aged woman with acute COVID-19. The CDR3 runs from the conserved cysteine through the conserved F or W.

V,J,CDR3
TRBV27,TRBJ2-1,CASSFGLDGTSMFF
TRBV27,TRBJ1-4,CASSLGYSRNEKLFF
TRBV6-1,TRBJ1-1,CASSERVTGIPEAFF
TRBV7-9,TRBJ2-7,CASSLAGGTEQYF
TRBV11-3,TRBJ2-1,CASSQFSSGSGNEQFF
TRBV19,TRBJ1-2,CASSPRARDGYTF
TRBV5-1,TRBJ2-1,CASSLGRAGVNEQFF
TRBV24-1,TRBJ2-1,CATSDHRDLDYNEQFF
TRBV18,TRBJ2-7,CASSPKPGTSGRKTYEQYF
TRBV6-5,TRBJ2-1,CASSYETSYNEQFF
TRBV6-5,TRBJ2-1,CASSYGLAGHNEQFF
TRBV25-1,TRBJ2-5,CASSFVAGVQEAQYF
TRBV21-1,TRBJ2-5,CASRKGGKETQYF
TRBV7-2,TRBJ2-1,CASSLFGTSGIGEQFF
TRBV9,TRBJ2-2,CASSSNTGELFF
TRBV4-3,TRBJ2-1,CASSPDGLANDEQFF
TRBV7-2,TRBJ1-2,CASSTPPTTLYGYTF
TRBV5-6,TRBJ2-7,CASSSTPGEQYF
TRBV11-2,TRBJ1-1,CASSFNREAFF
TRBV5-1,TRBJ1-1,CASSLESGMNTEAFF
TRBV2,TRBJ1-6,CASSATGGNSPLHF
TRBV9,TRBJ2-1,CASSVGVGSSYNEQFF
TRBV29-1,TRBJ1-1,CSVDWQPNTEAFF
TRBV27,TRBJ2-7,CASQSRAYEQYF
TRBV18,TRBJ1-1,CASSPPSLNTEAFF
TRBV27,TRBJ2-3,CASRPAGLFTDTQYF
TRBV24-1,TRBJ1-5,CATEAGGFNQPQHF
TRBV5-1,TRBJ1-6,CASSLEESSYNSPLHF
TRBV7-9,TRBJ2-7,CASSPADRAYEQYF
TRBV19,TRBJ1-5,CASSRDRGPNQPQHF
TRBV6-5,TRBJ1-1,CASSYLPPGDGTEAFF
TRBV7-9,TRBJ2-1,CASSDLSGYNEQFF
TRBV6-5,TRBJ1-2,CASSSLLGQGSPGYTF
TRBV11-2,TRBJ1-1,CASRRIGQGVTFF
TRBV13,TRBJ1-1,CASSTDREARKNTEAFF
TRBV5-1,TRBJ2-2,CASSTLGGNTGELFF
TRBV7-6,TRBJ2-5,CASSLQVVAGGARAQYF
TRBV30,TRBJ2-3,CAWSKTEGATDTQYF
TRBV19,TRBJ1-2,CASSRDRVHRGYTF
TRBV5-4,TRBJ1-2,CASSLVGVNGYTF
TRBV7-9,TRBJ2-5,CASSPDWAEQETQYF
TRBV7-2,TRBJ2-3,CASSQRTGRLLDTQYF
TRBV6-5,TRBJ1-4,CASSYSGGGDWEKLFF
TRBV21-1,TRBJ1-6,CASSYLVGTGLEGNSPLHF
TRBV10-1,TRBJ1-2,CASSETGRDYGYTF
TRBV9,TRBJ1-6,CASSPKAGTGFNSPLHF
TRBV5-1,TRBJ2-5,CASSSDVYQETQYF
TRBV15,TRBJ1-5,CATSRSRGYQPQHF
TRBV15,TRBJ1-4,CATSGAETDATNEKLFF
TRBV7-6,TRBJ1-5,CASSLLTGNQPQHF
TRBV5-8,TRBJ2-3,CASGERTGGLDTQYF